Below, one T cell receptor beta chain is given with its context. What it binds is not known. This record belongs to a study of CD8 T cells in ankylosing spondylitis. Points from the study as a whole: Disease-associated clonotypes exhibited CD8+ identity and were relatively infrequent in peripheral blood.

By quantitative 5'-RACE with molecular barcodes, the TCR beta libraries were made. TCRdb fed the 5' RACE reads into MiXCR, producing one record per CDR3 protein. The table has approximately 300,000 distinct CDR3 sequences, around 19% seen once. There are 14 residues in the CDR3. Germline-derived CDR1 and CDR2 are SQVTM and ANQGSEA. V was cut by 7 bases and J by 0 bases, with 14 bases left in between. The sample consisted of blood, either unsorted or a sorted T cell fraction (not recorded which). This clonotype was sampled from a male donor with ankylosing spondylitis or in good health (not recorded which). The chain uses TRBV29-1 and TRBJ2-3, with D maybe TRBD2 (6 bases). The CDR3 region has the DNA TGCAGCGCCGGGAGCGTACCAAGCACAGATACGCAGTATTTT. It codes for CSAGSVPSTDTQYF.